The rows below give T cell receptor beta chains drawn from one sample of a study of CD8 T cells in ankylosing spondylitis. One entry per CDR3 protein, called by TCRdb with MiXCR from the 5' RACE reads. The data show roughly 670,000 distinct CDR3 sequences, 19% seen once. Sequenced material: blood, either unsorted or a sorted T cell fraction (not recorded which). Source of these receptors: a male donor with ankylosing spondylitis. Each CDR3 is given with its conserved first and last residue. Only part of the rows carry a size: once, few, many, or a class if the clone is expanded.

V gene,clone size,CDR3 length,J gene,CDR3 protein
TRBV5-1,few,19,TRBJ2-1,CASSLAGLAGGMIHNEQFF
TRBV6-1,.,15,TRBJ2-7,CASSVGSGMTYEQYF
TRBV24-1,few,14,TRBJ2-1,CATKASGRGDEQFF
TRBV4-1,.,16,TRBJ2-5,CASSQGTVKEVETQYF
TRBV29-1,few,12,TRBJ1-1,CSVVTGFTEAFF
TRBV20-1,few,14,TRBJ1-1,CSARTLFMNTEAFF
TRBV4-1,.,16,TRBJ1-1,CASSLYTGRANTEAFF
TRBV20-1,few,16,TRBJ2-2,CSASSTSGLNTGELFF
TRBV6-6,.,12,TRBJ1-6,CASRVVGSPLHF
TRBV24-1,.,13,TRBJ2-2,CATTTGGTGELFF
TRBV12-3/TRBV12-4,few,14,TRBJ1-1,CASRYGTGGIEAFF
TRBV27,few,13,TRBJ2-7,CASSIRVSYEQYF
TRBV13,.,14,TRBJ2-7,CASSLAGTFHEQYF
TRBV20-1,few,13,TRBJ2-7,CSSRDLRGYEQYF
TRBV5-6,.,15,TRBJ2-3,CASSLTGEITDTQYF
TRBV4-2,few,15,TRBJ1-1,CASSQESLGGTEAFF
TRBV14,.,13,TRBJ2-3,CASSQGTGHTQYF
TRBV10-3,.,14,TRBJ2-1,CAISLGQAPNEQFF
TRBV3-1,.,15,TRBJ1-1,CASSREDGLLTEAFF
TRBV29-1,few,15,TRBJ1-1,CSVEDLGVLWTEAFF
TRBV4-1,.,13,TRBJ1-5,CASSEGDDQPQHF
TRBV6-5,few,11,TRBJ1-3,CASAGGNTIYF
TRBV12-3/TRBV12-4,.,15,TRBJ2-3,CASSLAQAGEDTQYF
TRBV20-1,few,15,TRBJ2-1,CSARDPSGDYNEQFF
TRBV5-1,few,14,TRBJ1-5,CASSPGHLNQPQHF
TRBV5-1,few,14,TRBJ1-1,CASSLYMEDTEAFF
TRBV7-9,many,14,TRBJ1-1,CATSTERLNTEAFF
TRBV5-5,once,15,TRBJ2-1,CASTTSGRCCNEQFF
TRBV29-1,.,12,TRBJ2-7,CSVAAATYEQYF
TRBV27,.,15,TRBJ2-1,CASRPNRGPYNEQFF